A single sample is the source of the 20 T cell receptor beta chains below, sequenced in a study of blood T cell repertoires in COVID-19. Assay: immunoSEQ multiplex PCR; the TCRdb copy retains only in-frame clones and omits some. The table has 450,000 or so clones, roughly 87% seen once. Specimen: peripheral blood. The receptors here all came from a man aged 18 to 29 with COVID-19, enrolled during active disease.

J is TRBJ2-4 and V is TRBV25-1, with no clear D. This CDR3 contains 14 residues. Trimming shortened V by 5 bases and J by 2 bases, and 10 bases separated the two germline ends. Per germline, CDR1 MGHDK and CDR2 SYGVNS. The CDR3 nucleotides are TGTGCCAGCAGTCCCAACGGTCCCAAAAACATTCAGTACTTC. It yields the protein CASSPNGPKNIQYF. The whole variable domain, filled in from reference TRBV25-1 and TRBJ2-4, reads EADIYQTPRYLVIGTGKKITLECSQTMGHDKMYWYQQDPGMELHLIHYSYGVNSTEKGDLSSESTVSRIRTEHFPLTLESARPSHTSQYLCASSPNGPKNIQYFGAGTRLSVL.

This rearrangement joins TRBV12-5 to TRBJ2-2, with 8 bases identical to TRBD1. CDR3 length: 16 amino acids. Germline V gene data show CDR1 as LGHNT and CDR2 as FRNRAP. V trimming: 1 base; J trimming: 5 bases; junction bases outside the gene matches: 6. CDR3 nucleotides: TGTGCTAGTGGTTTGGACGGACAGGGAGGAACCGGGGAGCTGTTTTTT. It codes for CASGLDGQGGTGELFF.

The rearrangement links TRBV18 to TRBJ2-1; a possible D gene is TRBD1 (6 bases). The CDR3 runs to 14 residues. V lost 3 bases and J lost 6, with 12 bases in between. The germline V gene has CDR1 KGHSH and CDR2 LQKENI. Here the CDR3 reads CASSPREGVNEQFF. The CDR3 DNA reads as TGTGCCAGCTCACCCCGTGAGGGGGTCAATGAGCAGTTCTTC.

The chain joins TRBV5-1 to TRBJ1-5; perhaps TRBD1 as D (5 bases). In germline, CDR1 is SGHRS, CDR2 YFSETQ. CDR3 length: 15 amino acids. V gave up 4 bases and J gave up 0 bases, with 11 bases separating them. The DNA of the CDR3 is TGCGCCAGCAGCCGCGACGGGGGTAGCAATCAGCCCCAGCATTTT. It specifies CASSRDGGSNQPQHF.

For this clone: This specimen includes other DNA sequences encoding the same CDR3. The gene calls are TRBV18 and TRBJ2-5, with TRBD2 matching 7 bases. In germline, CDR1 is KGHSH, CDR2 LQKENI. The trim removed 2 bases at V and 5 bases at J, leaving 2 bases unmatched. The CDR3 contains 13 residues. CDR3 sequence reads: CASSPREGETQYF. CDR3 nucleotide sequence: TGTGCCAGCTCACCAAGGGAGGGGGAGACCCAGTACTTC.

The rearrangement links TRBV18 to TRBJ1-2; 8 positions match TRBD1. Germline V gene lookup returns CDR1 KGHSH and CDR2 LQKENI. Trimming cost V 2 bases and J 5 bases; bases outside gene matches: 4. The CDR3 consists of 14 residues. The CDR3 sequence: CASSPGTGGYGYTF. The CDR3, as DNA: TGTGCCAGCTCACCAGGAACAGGGGGGTATGGCTACACCTTC.

This clone was counted once. The CDR3 nucleotides are TGTGCCAGCAGCCCAATGAGGGCTGGAAACACCATATATTTT. Translating gives CASSPMRAGNTIYF. The chain is built from TRBV2 and TRBJ1-3; D is unresolved. This CDR3 contains 14 residues. V dropped 6 bases and J dropped 2 bases, with 11 bases sitting between them. Germline CDR1 is SNHLY and CDR2 is FYNNEI.

Here the CDR3 DNA reads TGTGCCAGCTCTACAGGGTTGAACACTGAAGCTTTCTTT. It encodes CASSTGLNTEAFF. The gene calls are TRBV5-6 and TRBJ1-1; tentative D call: TRBD1 (6 bases). CDR3 size: 13 residues. Trimming cost V 7 bases and J 0 bases, with 10 bases left between them. Per the germline V gene, CDR1 is SGHDT and CDR2 is YYEEEE.

The chain is built from TRBV6-2 or TRBV6-3 and TRBJ2-1; 13 bases align to TRBD2. Germline CDR1 reads MNHEY; CDR2 reads SVGEGT. CDR3 size: 17 residues. V lost 5 bases and J lost 3; bases outside the gene matches: 7. The chain's CDR3 is CASSGLAGASHYNEQFF. CDR3 nucleotide sequence: TGTGCCAGCAGTGGACTAGCGGGGGCCTCACACTACAATGAGCAGTTCTTC.

J is TRBJ2-1 and V is TRBV6-1; 7 bases align to TRBD2. V gave up 2 bases and J gave up 8 bases; unmatched junction bases: 6. This CDR3 contains 14 residues. CDR1 is MNHNS, CDR2 SASEGT, per germline. For the CDR3, the DNA is TGTGCCAGCAGTGAACCAGCGGGGAGCTATGAGCAGTTCTTC. This sequence encodes CASSEPAGSYEQFF.

V is TRBV7-3 and J is TRBJ2-6; no reliable D call. Germline lookup yields CDR1 SGHTA and CDR2 FQGTGA. The CDR3 is 13 amino acids. The V end was cut by 5 bases, the J end by 3 bases, with 5 bases between. CDR3 protein: CASSVVGANVLTF. The CDR3 bases are TGTGCCAGCAGCGTAGTTGGGGCCAACGTCCTGACTTTC.

The gene calls are TRBV2 and TRBJ2-3, with TRBD2 as a possible D gene (6 bases). Germline lookup yields CDR1 SNHLY and CDR2 FYNNEI. This CDR3 is built from 14 residues. Trimming stripped 7 bases from V and 2 bases from J, with 13 bases between. CDR3 sequence: CASTGGETTDTQYF. The DNA of the CDR3 is TGTGCCAGCACCGGCGGGGAGACCACAGATACGCAGTATTTT.

This rearrangement joins TRBV11-3 to TRBJ2-1, with TRBD2 identical over 8 bases. Trimming cost V 5 bases and J 10 bases; bases outside gene matches: 13. The CDR3 is 15 amino acids. CDR1 and CDR2 (germline): SGHNT, YENEEA. The CDR3 is CASSVRGGRFDEQFF. The CDR3 DNA reads TGTGCCAGCAGCGTCCGGGGGGGCCGTTTCGACGAGCAGTTCTTC.

The genes are TRBV7-2 and TRBJ1-5; possibly TRBD1 for D (6 bases). The germline gives CDR1 SGHTA, CDR2 FQGNSA. Trimming cost V 5 bases and J 2 bases, with 16 bases left between them. The CDR3 has 16 amino acids. CDR3 sequence: CASSESWGGGNQPQHF. The CDR3 DNA reads TGTGCCAGCAGCGAGAGTTGGGGGGGCGGCAATCAGCCCCAGCATTTT.

This clone was recorded once. The chain is built from TRBV6-5 and TRBJ1-2, with 8 bases lining up with TRBD1. J lost 1 base, V lost 5 bases, and 6 bases had no gene match. This CDR3 comprises 15 residues. Germline V gene sequence: CDR1 MNHEY, CDR2 SVGAGI. CDR3 in DNA: TGTGCCAGCAGTACCGGGACAGGACTTAACTATGGCTACACCTTC. Protein product: CASSTGTGLNYGYTF.

Notes on this clone: Other nucleotide sequences from this sample produce the same CDR3. The rearrangement uses TRBV6-5 and TRBJ1-2; D remains unclear. The CDR3 sequence is 13 residues long. V dropped 2 bases and J dropped 0 bases, with 4 bases sitting between them. Germline CDR1 MNHEY, CDR2 SVGAGI. CDR3 residues: CASSYRSNYGYTF. The DNA of the CDR3 is TGTGCCAGCAGTTACCGGTCTAACTATGGCTACACCTTC.

The table lists this clone with a count of one. V is TRBV11-2 and J is TRBJ1-5; 8 nucleotides agree with TRBD1. This CDR3 is 14 amino acids long. The trim removed 3 bases at V and 2 bases at J, leaving 0 bases unmatched. Germline V CDR1 and CDR2: SGHAT, FQNNGV. CDR3 sequence reads: CASSLGQGNQPQHF. CDR3 in DNA: TGTGCCAGCAGCTTGGGACAGGGCAATCAGCCCCAGCATTTT.

The rearrangement uses TRBV6-6 and TRBJ1-2; 8 bases agree with TRBD1. V shed 5 bases and J 8 bases; nucleotides not matched to a gene: 10. The CDR3 sequence is 14 residues long. In germline, CDR1 is MNHNY, CDR2 SVGAGI (reference sequence). DNA of the CDR3: TGTGCCAGCAGTAACGGGGACAGGAGAGGAGGCTACACCTTC. Its protein product is CASSNGDRRGGYTF.

The chain combines TRBV10-1 with TRBJ1-1, with a tentative D call TRBD1 (5 bases). V was clipped by 5 bases and J by 5 bases, with 12 bases between them. Germline CDR1 reads WNHNN; CDR2 reads SYGVQD (reference sequence). This CDR3 has 13 residues. The CDR3 here is CASSLSGMTEAFF. CDR3 sequence (DNA): TGCGCCAGCAGTTTATCAGGGATGACTGAAGCTTTCTTT.

The chain links TRBV9 to TRBJ1-1, with D possibly matching TRBD1 (5 bases). Trimming took 0 bases from V and 1 from J, leaving 10 bases between them. The length of the CDR3 is 15 residues. CDR1 and CDR2 (germline): SGDLS, YYNGEE. CDR3 region: CASSVVGGTNTEAFF. The CDR3 nucleotides read TGTGCCAGCAGCGTAGTTGGGGGGACGAACACTGAAGCTTTCTTT.